This TCR beta chain was sequenced in a study of blood T cell repertoires in COVID-19. Study background: Acute-phase and convalescent COVID-19 samples originated in the United States, Italy and Spain. From T cells, B-cell-depleted T cells, or PBMCs came the material, which was cDNA or gDNA.

Germline V gene sequence: CDR1 MDHEN, CDR2 SYDVKM. The CDR3 totals 14 residues. Trimming left V 6 bases short and J 3 bases short, with 15 bases between. The Seattle site enrolled patients during active infection and followed them longitudinally. In the source study's methods: By means of reference gene primer amplification, nucleated cell counts were estimated. Some clones are missing from TCRdb's copy, which holds only in-frame ones; the method was immunoSEQ multiplex PCR. V and J calls and clone size are as listed in that table; D and trimming were resolved from the DNA. This sample carries about 410,000 clones, about 91% of them seen once, and the ten largest clones take around 1.5%. This clone was seen a single time.

This sequence originates from a woman aged 40 to 55 with COVID-19, enrolled during active disease. This rearrangement joins TRBV28 to TRBJ2-7; D perhaps matches TRBD2 (6 bases). The sample was peripheral blood. As DNA, the CDR3 is TGTGCCAGCAGAATACCTCACGGGGGCTACGAGCAGTACTTC. This translates into CASRIPHGGYEQYF.